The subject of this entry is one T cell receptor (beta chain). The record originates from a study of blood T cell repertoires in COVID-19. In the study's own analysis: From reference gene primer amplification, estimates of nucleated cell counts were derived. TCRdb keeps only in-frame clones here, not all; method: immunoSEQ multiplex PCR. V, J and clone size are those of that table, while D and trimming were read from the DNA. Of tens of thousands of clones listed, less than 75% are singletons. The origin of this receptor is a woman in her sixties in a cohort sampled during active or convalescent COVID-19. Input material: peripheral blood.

The CDR3 reads CASSLLGAGYTF. The CDR3 nucleotides read TGTGCCAGCAGCTTATTAGGGGCGGGCTACACCTTC. This chain uses TRBV11-2 with TRBJ1-2, with a weak D call TRBD1 (5 bases). Trimming shortened V by 2 bases and J by 8 bases, and 9 bases separated the two germline ends. CDR3 length: 12 amino acids. Looked up from germline, CDR1 is SGHAT and CDR2 is FQNNGV.